The 29 T cell receptor beta chains below all came from one sample that was sequenced in a study of CD8 T cells in Susac syndrome. A quantity of roughly 0.5 to 1 ug RNA underwent reverse transcription using random hexamers. TCRdb called the immunoSEQ multiplex PCR reads again in MiXCR, with one record for every CDR3 protein. The repertoire holds about 430,000 distinct CDR3 sequences, more than 80% seen once, with roughly 0.11% in the top ten. Sequenced input: CD8+ T cells from PBMCs. The source is a human donor with multiple sclerosis.

The genes are TRBV9 and TRBJ2-1; 10 nucleotides agree with TRBD2. V dropped 0 bases and J dropped 4; count of bases not matched to a gene: 4. Germline lookup yields CDR1 SGDLS and CDR2 YYNGEE. CDR3 length: 16 residues. The CDR3 here is CASSVGRTSGYNEQFF. CDR3 coding DNA: TGTGCCAGCAGCGTAGGTCGGACTAGCGGATACAATGAGCAGTTCTTC.

A few counts support this clonotype. The chain recombines TRBV3-1 with TRBJ2-1; D is perhaps TRBD1 (6 bases). V dropped 3 bases and J dropped 3 bases, with 18 bases sitting between them. Germline-derived CDR1 and CDR2 are LGHDT and YNNKEL (reference sequence). The CDR3 length is 17 residues. CDR3 region: CASSHSSTRDNYNEQFF. The DNA for the CDR3 is TGTGCCAGCAGCCATAGCAGCACCCGGGACAACTACAATGAGCAGTTCTTC.

The chain combines TRBV5-6 with TRBJ1-3; no reliable D call. Germline CDR1 reads SGHDT; CDR2 reads YYEEEE. V shed 0 bases and J shed 0 bases, with 13 bases lying between them. The CDR3 has 17 residues. CDR3 sequence reads: CASSLDAATSSGNTIYF. CDR3 DNA sequence: TGTGCCAGCAGCTTGGACGCCGCCACAAGCTCTGGAAACACCATATATTTT.

In DNA, the CDR3 is TGTGCCAGCAGTTATGGGGGGGAGATGGTCACTGAAGCTTTCTTT. Its protein product is CASSYGGEMVTEAFF. This rearrangement joins TRBV6-5 to TRBJ1-1; D is possibly TRBD1 (5 bases). This CDR3 contains 15 residues. V lost 3 bases to trimming and J lost 4 bases, with 15 bases between them. CDR1 is MNHEY and CDR2 is SVGAGI in the germline V gene.

This chain connects TRBV27 to TRBJ2-5; D may be TRBD1 or TRBD2 (6 bases each). Germline-derived CDR1 and CDR2 are MNHEY and SMNVEV (reference sequence). With 5 bases removed from V and 4 bases from J, the gap between germline ends came to 17 bases. The CDR3 has 15 residues. The CDR3 reads CASSQQWGAGETQYF. Here the CDR3 DNA reads TGTGCCAGCAGTCAGCAGTGGGGGGCCGGAGAGACCCAGTACTTC.

The chain employs TRBV5-1 and TRBJ2-4; D is possibly TRBD1 (6 bases). The CDR3 is 11 amino acids. Germline-derived CDR1 and CDR2 are SGHRS and YFSETQ. The V gene lost 2 bases and the J gene lost 10 bases, with 7 bases spanning the gap. CDR3 nucleotide sequence: TGCGCCAGCAGCTTCCAGGGGATTCAGTACTTC. Its protein is CASSFQGIQYF.

The V and J genes are TRBV27 and TRBJ2-7; unclear D gene. There are 13 residues in the CDR3. Germline assignment: CDR1 MNHEY and CDR2 SMNVEV (reference sequence). V dropped 3 bases and J dropped 4 bases, with 10 bases sitting between them. The CDR3: CASSFSQVYEQYF. The CDR3, as DNA: TGTGCCAGCAGTTTTAGTCAGGTATACGAGCAGTACTTC.

This sequence joins TRBV20-1 and TRBJ2-5; tentatively, D is TRBD1 or TRBD2 (7 bases each). The CDR3 extends over 16 amino acids. Trimming pared 5 bases from V and 4 bases from J, leaving 23 bases between. Germline-derived CDR1 and CDR2 are DFQATT and SNEGSKA (reference sequence). CDR3 in DNA: TGCAGTGCTGGGAGCGGTATCTCAGGGGGGGGAGAGACCCAGTACTTC. This encodes CSAGSGISGGGETQYF.

V and J are TRBV19 and TRBJ1-1; 7 bases align to TRBD1. The ends lost 5 bases at V and 2 bases at J; junction bases unmatched: 8. The germline gives CDR1 LNHDA, CDR2 SQIVND (reference sequence). The CDR3 consists of 15 residues. The CDR3 DNA reads TGTGCCAGTAGTGTCGAACAGGGGCTAAACACTGAAGCTTTCTTT. Translated: CASSVEQGLNTEAFF.

The V and J genes are TRBV28 and TRBJ1-5; D not certain. Trimming left V 2 bases short and J 0 bases short, with 8 bases between. This CDR3 has 15 amino acids. Germline lookup yields CDR1 MDHEN and CDR2 SYDVKM. The chain's CDR3 is CASSLPIGSNQPQHF. The CDR3, as DNA: TGTGCCAGCAGTTTACCCATAGGTAGCAATCAGCCCCAGCATTTT.

V usage is TRBV9 and J usage is TRBJ2-5, with 9 positions matching TRBD1. The end of the DNA aligns better with TRBJ2-1, so the J call may be wrong. The CDR3 has 15 residues. Germline values: CDR1 SGDLS, CDR2 YYNGEE. The CDR3 sequence: CASSVAGTGSTTQFF. The DNA of the CDR3 is TGTGCCAGCAGCGTAGCAGGGACAGGGTCCACTACCCAGTTCTTC.

CDR3 loop: CATEGSSGYTGELFF. For the CDR3, the DNA is TGTGCCACAGAGGGTTCTAGCGGTTACACCGGGGAGCTGTTTTTT. The V call is TRBV11-2, the J call TRBJ2-2; 7 bases agree with TRBD2. The CDR3 is 15 amino acids. The V gene end was trimmed by 10 bases and the J gene end by 3 bases; junction bases not matched to a gene: 11. Germline-derived CDR1 and CDR2 are SGHAT and FQNNGV.

The chain employs TRBV30 and TRBJ2-6; 8 bases fit TRBD1. Per the germline V gene, CDR1 is GTSNPN and CDR2 is SVGIG (reference sequence). J was trimmed by 4 bases and V by 5 bases; bases with no gene match: 4. CDR3 length: 14 residues. The CDR3 sequence is CAWSRGQGANVLTF. The CDR3, as DNA: TGTGCCTGGTCCAGGGGGCAAGGGGCCAACGTCCTGACTTTC.

This clonotype was detected only a few times. The CDR3 DNA reads TGTGCCAGCAGTTTATTGGGCACCGGGGAGCTGTTTTTT. Its translation: CASSLLGTGELFF. The chain has TRBV27 and TRBJ2-2; D gene unclear. Germline V lookup: CDR1 MNHEY, CDR2 SMNVEV (reference sequence). The CDR3 consists of 13 residues. Between the trimmed V and J ends, which lost 1 base and 4 bases, there was a span of 4 bases.

This chain uses TRBV12-3 or TRBV12-4 with TRBJ1-5, with a weak D call TRBD1 (5 bases). The ends were cut back, 6 bases at V and 3 bases at J, with 15 bases in the middle. The CDR3 runs 15 residues. The CDR3 coding sequence is TGTGCCAGCAGGATCGGGGCAGTCTACAATCAGCCCCAGCATTTT. Amino acid sequence: CASRIGAVYNQPQHF.

The chain is built from TRBV6-4 and TRBJ2-3, with no clear D. V lost 3 bases to trimming and J lost 0 bases, with 10 bases between them. CDR3 length: 15 amino acids. CDR1 and CDR2 (germline): MRHNA, SNTAGT. DNA for the CDR3: TGTGCCAGCAGTGAGGAAGAATCTAGCACAGATACGCAGTATTTT. Encoded protein: CASSEEESSTDTQYF.

The V call is TRBV6-1, the J call TRBJ2-7, with D possibly being TRBD1 (6 bases). Germline lookup yields CDR1 MNHNS and CDR2 SASEGT. This CDR3 region has 14 residues. Trimming removed 7 bases from V and 4 bases from J, with 17 bases in between. The CDR3 loop reads CASKRDMGPYEQYF. The CDR3 DNA sequence: TGTGCCAGCAAAAGGGACATGGGGCCATACGAGCAGTACTTC.

The chain has TRBV11-2 and TRBJ1-1, with a tentative D call TRBD1 (6 bases). The V gene lost 5 bases and the J gene lost 0 bases, with 16 bases spanning the gap. The CDR3 runs to 16 residues. Per the germline V gene, CDR1 is SGHAT and CDR2 is FQNNGV. The CDR3 here is CASSPGVPVMNTEAFF. CDR3 DNA sequence: TGTGCCAGCAGCCCAGGGGTACCGGTCATGAACACTGAAGCTTTCTTT.

The rearrangement links TRBV7-9 to TRBJ2-7; TRBD1 or TRBD2 may be the D gene (5 bases each). The CDR3 sequence is 15 residues long. Germline CDR1 and CDR2: SEHNR and FQNEAQ (reference sequence). Trimming left V 0 bases short and J 5 bases short, with 14 bases between. DNA for the CDR3: TGTGCCAGCAGCTTAGCCCGGGACCCAAGGGACGAGCAGTACTTC. Protein product: CASSLARDPRDEQYF.

The rearrangement uses TRBV3-1 and TRBJ2-7; no clear D. Germline V gene sequence: CDR1 LGHDT, CDR2 YNNKEL (reference sequence). The CDR3 has 13 amino acids. Trimming pared 8 bases from V and 1 base from J, leaving 12 bases between. The CDR3 region has the DNA TGTGCCAGCTCTTCCCAGGTATCCTACGAGCAGTACTTC. This sequence encodes CASSSQVSYEQYF.

Note on this clonotype: One end of the junction fails to match germline, which may point to a read error. The chain joins TRBV12-3 or TRBV12-4 to TRBJ2-7; 15 bases match TRBD2. The CDR3 sequence is 18 residues long. The CDR3 DNA is TGTGCCAGCAGTTTCGGACTAGCGGGAGGGCCTGGCGCCTACGAGCAGTGCTTC. This codes for CASSFGLAGGPGAYEQCF.

The V call is TRBV3-1, the J call TRBJ2-1, with D unclear. The CDR3 covers 16 residues. CDR1 and CDR2 (germline): LGHDT, YNNKEL (reference sequence). The V end was cut by 0 bases, the J end by 4 bases, with 13 bases between. The CDR3 region is CASSQEATNSYNEQFF. The DNA for the CDR3 is TGTGCCAGCAGCCAAGAGGCCACGAACTCTTACAATGAGCAGTTCTTC.

This clonotype occurred a few times. The V and J genes are TRBV7-2 and TRBJ2-7; no reliable D call. Germline V gives CDR1 SGHTA, CDR2 FQGNSA. The CDR3 is made up of 14 amino acids. V lost 5 bases to trimming and J lost 1 base, with 12 bases between them. This CDR3 is CASSPWERSYEQYF. The CDR3 DNA reads TGTGCCAGCAGCCCCTGGGAACGATCCTACGAGCAGTACTTC.

The chain carries TRBV19 and TRBJ1-2; D might be TRBD1 (6 bases). The CDR3 is made up of 13 amino acids. The V and J ends lost 3 bases and 13 bases respectively, with 18 bases between them. Germline values: CDR1 LNHDA, CDR2 SQIVND (reference sequence). CDR3 coding DNA: TGTGCCAGTAGTATCACAGGGCCCACCGGTTGCACCTTC. This sequence encodes CASSITGPTGCTF.

The chain recombines TRBV7-9 with TRBJ1-2; D is possibly TRBD1 (5 bases). Trimming took off 3 bases at V and 6 bases at J, with 14 bases between the two ends. The CDR3 spans 14 residues. Germline V CDR1 and CDR2: SEHNR, FQNEAQ (reference sequence). CDR3 nucleotide sequence: TGTGCCAGCAGCTTCCAGGGCCATACAGATGGCTACACCTTC. This encodes CASSFQGHTDGYTF.

The chain carries TRBV19 and TRBJ2-1; D tentatively reads TRBD1 or TRBD2 (5 bases each). Between the trimmed V and J ends, which lost 1 base and 7 bases, there was a span of 8 bases. CDR3 length: 13 amino acids. Germline CDR1 is LNHDA and CDR2 is SQIVND (reference sequence). CDR3 sequence reads: CASSIGGWNEQFF. The CDR3 DNA reads as TGTGCCAGTAGTATAGGGGGGTGGAATGAGCAGTTCTTC.

The chain uses TRBV7-9 and TRBJ2-7; D unclear. Germline values: CDR1 SEHNR, CDR2 FQNEAQ (reference sequence). The CDR3 loop spans 14 amino acids. With 5 bases removed from V and 4 bases from J, the gap between germline ends came to 15 bases. The CDR3: CASSPQSTYYEQYF. CDR3 sequence (DNA): TGTGCCAGCAGCCCACAGTCAACTTATTACGAGCAGTACTTC.

The chain is built from TRBV29-1 and TRBJ2-2; D may be TRBD2 (6 bases). V lost 0 bases and J 6 bases, leaving 14 bases between the germline ends. The CDR3 loop spans 15 amino acids. Per germline, CDR1 SQVTM and CDR2 ANQGSEA. CDR3: CSVEDRGLGAGELFF. CDR3 in DNA: TGCAGCGTTGAAGATCGGGGACTCGGAGCCGGGGAGCTGTTTTTT.

V usage is TRBV19 and J usage is TRBJ2-1; D is possibly TRBD1 (6 bases). Germline assignment: CDR1 LNHDA and CDR2 SQIVND (reference sequence). This CDR3 contains 15 residues. The ends were cut back, 6 bases at V and 5 bases at J, with 17 bases in the middle. In DNA form, the CDR3 reads TGTGCCAGTAGCATTGGGCAAGGGGGACACAATGAGCAGTTCTTC. Translation: CASSIGQGGHNEQFF. Together with reference TRBV19 and TRBJ2-1, the CDR3 gives the full variable domain: DGGITQSPKYLFRKEGQNVTLSCEQNLNHDAMYWYRQDPGQGLRLIYYSQIVNDFQKGDIAEGYSVSREKKESFPLTVTSAQKNPTAFYLCASSIGQGGHNEQFFGPGTRLTVL.